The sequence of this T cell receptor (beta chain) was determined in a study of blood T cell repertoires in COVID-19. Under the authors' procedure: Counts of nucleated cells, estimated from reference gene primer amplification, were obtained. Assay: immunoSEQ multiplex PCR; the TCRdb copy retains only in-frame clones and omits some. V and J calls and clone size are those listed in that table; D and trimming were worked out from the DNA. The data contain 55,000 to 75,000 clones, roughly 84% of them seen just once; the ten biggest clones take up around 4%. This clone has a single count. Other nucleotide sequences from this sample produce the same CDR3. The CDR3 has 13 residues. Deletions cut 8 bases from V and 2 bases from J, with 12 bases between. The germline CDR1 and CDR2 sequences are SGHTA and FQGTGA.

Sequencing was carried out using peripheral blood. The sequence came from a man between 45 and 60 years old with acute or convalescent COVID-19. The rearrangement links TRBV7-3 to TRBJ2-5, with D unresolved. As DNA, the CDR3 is TGTGCCAGCTCATTGACTTTTCAAGAGACCCAGTACTTC. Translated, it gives CASSLTFQETQYF.